The T cell receptor beta chain under discussion was sequenced for a study of T-cell reconstitution after alpha-beta-depleted transplantation in children. The length of the CDR3 is 17 residues. Per the germline V gene, CDR1 is SGHRS and CDR2 is YFSETQ. Trimming cost V 0 bases and J 4 bases, with 19 bases left between them. Unique molecular identifiers were built into the TCRbeta library. TCRdb independently ran MiXCR on the PCR reads; one entry per CDR3 protein. This repertoire shows 440,000 or so distinct CDR3 sequences, 9.5% to 13% found once; its top ten account for over 4.5%. This clonotype was seen only a few times.

This sequence was found in a human donor who donated a stem cell graft to a child with acute myeloid leukemia. This specimen consisted of PBMCs from the stem cell graft donor, obtained from the stem cell graft. This chain connects TRBV5-1 to TRBJ2-5; maybe TRBD2 (6 bases). CDR3 sequence reads: CASSLGLVDGFRETQYF. The CDR3 DNA follows: TGCGCCAGCAGCTTGGGACTAGTCGATGGATTTCGAGAGACCCAGTACTTC.